This TCR beta chain emerged from a study of beta chain features in type 1 diabetes. Background on the study: Age and gender were similar between patients and healthy donors, as were cell yields. Study findings and constraints: People with Type 1 diabetes carried modestly yet significantly shorter TCRB CDR3s in all four CD4+ subsets. The naive, central memory and Treg TCRB repertoires looked more alike in patients than they did in healthy donors.

Sequenced material consisted of expressed TCRB transcripts (all of the isolated RNA was reverse transcribed). Clones were read by immunoSEQ multiplex PCR, and TCRdb kept only the in-frame ones, dropping some. The table has more than 550,000 clones, about an eighth seen once. This clone was observed a few times. Its antigen is still unknown. Every single donor gave one heparinised blood draw, and these averaged roughly 100 mL. Material: naive CD4+ T cells from blood. This receptor was taken from a man aged 18-30 years with type 1 diabetes.

The CDR3 here is CASSETPAGGRFETQYF. The CDR3 nucleotides are TGTGCCAGCAGTGAAACTCCGGCGGGAGGGAGATTTGAGACCCAGTACTTC. This chain uses TRBV25-1 with TRBJ2-5; 9 bases are shared with TRBD2. V lost 2 bases to trimming and J lost 5 bases; unmatched junction nucleotides: 12. The germline CDR1 and CDR2 sequences are MGHDK and SYGVNS. This CDR3 has 17 residues.